The 4 T cell receptor beta chains listed next were all sequenced from one sample in a study of blood T cell repertoires in COVID-19. TCRdb keeps only in-frame clones here, not all; method: immunoSEQ multiplex PCR. This sample has 150,000 to 250,000 clones, with about four fifths found just once. What was sequenced was PBMCs or T cells enriched from blood (not recorded which). All receptors derive from a man aged 40-55 years who had recovered from COVID-19.

The gene calls are TRBV7-2 and TRBJ2-5; 7 bases agree with TRBD1. V lost 7 bases and J lost 2; bases outside the gene matches: 10. The CDR3 length is 15 residues. Per germline, CDR1 SGHTA and CDR2 FQGNSA. The CDR3 region is CASTRHRGDQETQYF. The CDR3 region has the DNA TGTGCCAGCACCCGGCACAGGGGAGATCAAGAGACCCAGTACTTC.

The gene calls are TRBV5-1 and TRBJ2-3, with TRBD2 matching 13 bases. The CDR3 consists of 20 residues. Germline CDR1 reads SGHRS; CDR2 reads YFSETQ. The junction had 14 bases not matched to a gene; V was cut back by 0 bases and J by 4 bases. The DNA of the CDR3 is TGCGCCAGCAGCTTGGAAGGACTAGCGGGAGTAAGGATCGCCCCAGATACGCAGTATTTT. Translation gives CASSLEGLAGVRIAPDTQYF. The variable domain in full, completed from reference TRBV5-1 and TRBJ2-3, reads KAGVTQTPRYLIKTRGQQVTLSCSPISGHRSVSWYQQTPGQGLQFLFEYFSETQRNKGNFPGRFSGRQFSNSRSEMNVSTLELGDSALYLCASSLEGLAGVRIAPDTQYFGPGTRLTVL.

This clone was detected only once. V is TRBV5-1 and J is TRBJ2-1; TRBD2 agrees at 9 bases. The J segment lost 2 bases and the V segment lost 0 bases, leaving 3 bases of the junction unmatched. The germline CDR1 and CDR2 sequences are SGHRS and YFSETQ. The CDR3 sequence is 16 residues long. This CDR3 is CASSLVGGRAYNEQFF. In nucleotides, the CDR3 is TGCGCCAGCAGCTTGGTAGGCGGGAGGGCCTACAATGAGCAGTTCTTC. The complete variable domain, with remaining parts taken from reference TRBV5-1 and TRBJ2-1, reads KAGVTQTPRYLIKTRGQQVTLSCSPISGHRSVSWYQQTPGQGLQFLFEYFSETQRNKGNFPGRFSGRQFSNSRSEMNVSTLELGDSALYLCASSLVGGRAYNEQFFGPGTRLTVL.

V and J are TRBV7-8 and TRBJ2-1; 7 nucleotides line up with TRBD2. Germline V gene lookup returns CDR1 SGHVS and CDR2 FQNEAQ. After removal of 3 bases from V and 5 bases from J, the junction contained 7 bases not matched to a gene. The CDR3 loop spans 15 amino acids. Written as DNA, the CDR3 is TGTGCCAGCAGCTTCGGGCGGGAGCATGACAATGAGCAGTTCTTC. This sequence encodes CASSFGREHDNEQFF. The full variable domain, in which reference TRBV7-8 and TRBJ2-1 provide the parts outside the CDR3, is GAGVSQSPRYKVAKRGQDVALRCDPISGHVSLFWYQQALGQGPEFLTYFQNEAQLDKSGLPSDRFFAERPEGSVSTLKIQRTQQEDSAVYLCASSFGREHDNEQFFGPGTRLTVL.